This T cell receptor beta chain derives from a study of T cells in Graves' hyperthyroidism and ophthalmopathy. Amplified TCR beta CDR3 regions came from RNA transcripts. The HTBI set primed first-round TCR CDR3 RT-PCR. TCRdb fed the multiplex PCR reads into MiXCR, producing one record per CDR3 protein. The sample shows under 250,000 distinct CDR3 sequences, roughly 18% of them seen only once. This CDR3 has 15 amino acids. Germline V gives CDR1 SGHAT, CDR2 FQNNGV. V shed 2 bases and J shed 3 bases, with 14 bases lying between them. Comment on this clonotype: The antigen remains unidentified.

General observations from the study: Most clonotypes expanded in thyroid above 0.001 were likewise present in blood. A model using 13 V-J features told ophthalmopathy apart from stable hyperthyroidism.

Patients were aged 18 to 65, had disease duration under 2 months, and had newly diagnosed hyperthyroidism. Reasons for excluding patients were uncontrolled infection, other autoimmune disease, pregnancy or lactation. Specimen: blood. The receptor was derived from a man in his fifties or sixties with Graves' hyperthyroidism. The V call is TRBV11-2, the J call TRBJ2-7; the D is unclear. This chain's CDR3 is CASSLRFGNDYEQYF. In DNA, the CDR3 is TGTGCCAGCAGCTTAAGGTTTGGAAACGACTACGAGCAGTACTTC.